The next 6 T cell receptor beta chains were all read from a single sample in a study of radiation and T cells in renal cell carcinoma (dated by TCRdb to the early 2020s). The time point label for this specimen denotes: blood 2 weeks post-SBRT. Reading the label with the study, this specimen's treatment or condition is: 15 Gy SBRT to primary tumor, nephrectomy 4 weeks later. The library was built by means of the immunoSEQ multiplex PCR assay. What TCRdb holds here is the immuneACCESS table cut down to in-frame rearrangements. Part of the clones is not present; checked against another copy, under half of the missing clones reflect an unresolved V gene, and the others are unexplained. In this sample the table shows some 76,000 clones, 82% of which occur a single time. Roughly 6.3% of the sample lies in the top ten. The sequencing used blood, collected from a patient whose treatment included radiotherapy and nephrectomy. The origin of the receptors is a man aged 55 to 70 with renal cell carcinoma.

The genes are TRBV10-2 and TRBJ1-5, with D hard to call. This CDR3 spans 10 amino acids. V shed 9 bases and J shed 9 bases, with 9 bases lying between them. Germline lookup yields CDR1 WSHSY and CDR2 SAAADI. The CDR3 reads CASGEGPQHF. In DNA form, the CDR3 reads TGCGCCAGTGGGGAGGGGCCCCAGCATTTT.

This chain uses TRBV5-1 with TRBJ2-2; 9 bases map to TRBD1. The CDR3 runs 15 residues. The germline V gene has CDR1 SGHRS and CDR2 YFSETQ. V shed 3 bases, J shed 4 bases, and the junction held 4 bases outside the gene matches. The CDR3 loop is CASSSGTGITGELFF. CDR3 bases: TGCGCCAGCAGCTCCGGGACAGGGATCACCGGGGAGCTGTTTTTT.

The V call is TRBV5-1, the J call TRBJ2-5, with 12 bases aligning to TRBD2. V gave up 0 bases and J gave up 6 bases; unmatched junction bases: 6. CDR3 length: 16 amino acids. CDR1 is SGHRS, CDR2 YFSETQ, per germline. For the CDR3, the DNA is TGCGCCAGCAGCTTGGGACTAGCGGGAGAACGGCAGACCCAGTACTTC. It encodes CASSLGLAGERQTQYF.

The V call is TRBV10-2, the J call TRBJ2-3; 10 bases fit TRBD2. The germline gives CDR1 WSHSY, CDR2 SAAADI. The CDR3 is 15 amino acids. V gave up 7 bases and J gave up 5 bases; unmatched junction bases: 9. CDR3 residues: CASTASGSRGDTQYF. The CDR3 DNA reads TGCGCCAGCACGGCTAGCGGGAGCCGAGGAGATACGCAGTATTTT.

The J gene is TRBJ2-7, the V gene TRBV7-9; 10 bases align to TRBD2. The CDR3 totals 13 residues. V lost 3 bases to trimming and J lost 12 bases; unmatched junction nucleotides: 8. Germline CDR1 reads SEHNR; CDR2 reads FQNEAQ (reference sequence). CDR3 in DNA: TGTGCCAGCAGCTTGGGGACTAGCGAGCGCCCGTACTTC. Its protein product is CASSLGTSERPYF.

The table lists this clone with a few counts. V gene TRBV30 combines with J gene TRBJ1-4; tentative D call: TRBD1 (5 bases). V was trimmed by 2 bases and J by 8 bases, leaving 18 bases between them. In germline, CDR1 is GTSNPN, CDR2 SVGIG (reference sequence). The CDR3 contains 15 residues. CDR3 in DNA: TGTGCCTGGAGTAGCCCCTCTCGGGGGTGGGAAAAACTGTTTTTT. It translates to CAWSSPSRGWEKLFF.